This T cell receptor beta chain is from a study of T cell repertoires in cytomegalovirus infection. As for the study in general: The public TCR beta signatures pointed to both CMV infection and matching HLA type. General study points: Based on cumulative public TCR beta family frequency, carriers of CMV plus the relevant HLA were identified. In two of eight donors, the top clonotype was HLA-C-restricted CMV-specific.

TCRdb recomputed calls from the reads with MiXCR, one row per CDR3 protein. The sample includes approximately 600,000 distinct CDR3 sequences, roughly 42% seen only once; the top ten take 48%. This clonotype was detected once. What it recognizes is unknown. Deletions cut 5 bases from V and 11 bases from J, with 16 bases between. Per germline, CDR1 SGHVS and CDR2 FNYEAQ. The CDR3 extends over 13 amino acids. The clonotype comes from a human donor in good health (CMV status not recorded). Some clones in this sample may be carry-over from other donors' samples. Sequencing was performed on cultured PBMCs, taken from culture after CMV antigen stimulation. The rearrangement uses TRBV7-6 and TRBJ2-1, with D possibly matching TRBD1 (5 bases). The CDR3, as DNA: TGTGCCAGCAGCCCGGGTGGGGCGGTTAAGCAGTTCTTC. Translating it yields CASSPGGAVKQFF.